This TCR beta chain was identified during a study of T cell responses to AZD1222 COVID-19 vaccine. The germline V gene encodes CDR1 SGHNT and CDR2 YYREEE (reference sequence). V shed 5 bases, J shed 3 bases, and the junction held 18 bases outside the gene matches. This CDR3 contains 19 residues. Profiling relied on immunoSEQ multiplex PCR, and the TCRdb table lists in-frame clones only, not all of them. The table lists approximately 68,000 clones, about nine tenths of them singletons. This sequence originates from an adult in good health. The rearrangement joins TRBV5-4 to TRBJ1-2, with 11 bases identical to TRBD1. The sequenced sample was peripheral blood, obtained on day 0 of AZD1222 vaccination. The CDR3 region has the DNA TGTGCCAGCAGAGCGGACAGGGGGCTATTAGTTGATTTGTACTATGGCTACACCTTC. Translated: CASRADRGLLVDLYYGYTF.